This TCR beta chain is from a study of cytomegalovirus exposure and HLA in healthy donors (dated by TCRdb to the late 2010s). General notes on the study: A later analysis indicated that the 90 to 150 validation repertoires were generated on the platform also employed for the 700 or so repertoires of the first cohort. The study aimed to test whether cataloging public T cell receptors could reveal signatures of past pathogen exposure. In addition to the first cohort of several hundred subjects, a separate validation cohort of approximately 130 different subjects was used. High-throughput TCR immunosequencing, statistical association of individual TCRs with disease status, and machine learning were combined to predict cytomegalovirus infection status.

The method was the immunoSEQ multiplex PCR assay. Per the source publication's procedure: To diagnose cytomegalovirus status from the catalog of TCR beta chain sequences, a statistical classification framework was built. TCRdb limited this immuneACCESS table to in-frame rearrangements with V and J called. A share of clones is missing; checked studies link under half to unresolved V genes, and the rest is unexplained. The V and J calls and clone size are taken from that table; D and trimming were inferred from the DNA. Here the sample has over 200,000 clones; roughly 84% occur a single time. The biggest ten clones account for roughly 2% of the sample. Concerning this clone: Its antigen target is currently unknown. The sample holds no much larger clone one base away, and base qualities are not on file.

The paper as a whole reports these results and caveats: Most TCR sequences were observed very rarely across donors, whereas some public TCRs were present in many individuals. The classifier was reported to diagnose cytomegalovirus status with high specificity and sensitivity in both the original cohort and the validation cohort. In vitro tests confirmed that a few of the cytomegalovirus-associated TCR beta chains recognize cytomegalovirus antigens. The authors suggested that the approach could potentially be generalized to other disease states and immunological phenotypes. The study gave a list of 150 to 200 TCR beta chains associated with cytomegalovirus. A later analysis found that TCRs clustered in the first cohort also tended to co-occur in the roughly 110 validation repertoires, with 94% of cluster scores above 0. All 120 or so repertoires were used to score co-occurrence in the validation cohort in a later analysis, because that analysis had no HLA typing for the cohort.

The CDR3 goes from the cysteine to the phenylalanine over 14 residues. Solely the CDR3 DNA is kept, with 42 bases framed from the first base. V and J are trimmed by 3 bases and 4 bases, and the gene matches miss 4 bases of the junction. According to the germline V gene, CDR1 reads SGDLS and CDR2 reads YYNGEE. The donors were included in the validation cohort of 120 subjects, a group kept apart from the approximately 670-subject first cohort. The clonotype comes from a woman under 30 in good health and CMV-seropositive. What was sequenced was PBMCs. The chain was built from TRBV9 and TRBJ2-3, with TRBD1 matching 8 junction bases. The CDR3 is CASSADRGSDTQYF. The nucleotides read TGTGCCAGCAGCGCAGACAGGGGTTCAGATACGCAGTATTTT.